Below, 22 T cell receptor beta chains from the same sample are listed, as sequenced in a study of Ad26.COV2.S vaccination and SARS-CoV-2 variants. Profiling relied on immunoSEQ multiplex PCR, and the TCRdb table lists in-frame clones only, not all of them. The sample yields more than 300,000 clones, around nine tenths seen once. Treatment specified: around 19 received Ad26.COV2.S at low or high dose, single or two shots; about 5 received placebo; per-sample allocation not given. Collection of samples fell on day 63 after the first vaccine or placebo injection. The specimen was peripheral blood, collected in a trial of Ad26.COV2.S vaccine versus placebo. The receptor source for this set is a person between 18 and 60 years old who received the Ad26.COV2.S COVID-19 vaccine or a placebo.

The sample holds a few counts of this clone. The chain combines TRBV7-9 with TRBJ1-1, with a weak D call TRBD1 (6 bases). Between the trimmed V and J ends, which lost 4 bases and 5 bases, there was a span of 14 bases. Germline lookup yields CDR1 SEHNR and CDR2 FQNEAQ (reference sequence). The CDR3 is 14 residues long. The DNA for the CDR3 is TGTGCCAGCAGCTCGTCAGGGGATACTACTGAAGCTTTCTTT. Amino acid sequence: CASSSSGDTTEAFF.

This sequence joins TRBV4-2 and TRBJ2-2; 9 bases are shared with TRBD2. The CDR3 runs to 16 residues. J was trimmed by 6 bases and V by 0 bases; bases with no gene match: 5. From germline, CDR1 is LGHNA and CDR2 YNFKEQ. CDR3 sequence reads: CASSQDGGRVSGELFF. The DNA for the CDR3 is TGTGCCAGCAGCCAAGATGGCGGGAGGGTCTCCGGGGAGCTGTTTTTT.

J is TRBJ2-1 and V is TRBV7-2; TRBD1 matches 7 bases. V lost 2 bases and J lost 5; bases outside the gene matches: 0. CDR3 length: 13 residues. Germline assignment: CDR1 SGHTA and CDR2 FQGNSA. DNA for the CDR3: TGTGCCAGCAGCTTAACAGGGGACAATGAGCAGTTCTTC. The encoded protein is CASSLTGDNEQFF.

The rearrangement links TRBV7-9 to TRBJ2-2; D ambiguous. The ends were cut back, 1 base at V and 1 base at J, with 7 bases in the middle. The CDR3 contains 15 residues. Germline loops: CDR1 SEHNR, CDR2 FQNEAQ (reference sequence). Here the CDR3 reads CASSLGPENTGELFF. DNA for the CDR3: TGTGCCAGCAGCTTAGGGCCAGAGAACACCGGGGAGCTGTTTTTT. The full variable domain, with the rest looked up from reference TRBV7-9 and TRBJ2-2, is DTGVSQNPRHKITKRGQNVTFRCDPISEHNRLYWYRQTLGQGPEFLTYFQNEAQLEKSRLLSDRFSAERPKGSFSTLEIQRTEQGDSAMYLCASSLGPENTGELFFGEGSRLTVL.

The chain uses TRBV27 and TRBJ2-7; a possible D gene is TRBD1 (6 bases). The V and J ends lost 5 bases and 1 base respectively, with 15 bases between them. The CDR3 is 15 amino acids. Germline V gene sequence: CDR1 MNHEY, CDR2 SMNVEV (reference sequence). The CDR3 nucleotides read TGTGCCAGCAGTCTCGGTTTAGGGGGTTCCTACGAGCAGTACTTC. Residues: CASSLGLGGSYEQYF.

The CDR3 protein is CASSPGLAGMYTQYF. DNA for the CDR3: TGTGCCAGCAGCCCGGGACTAGCGGGGATGTATACGCAGTATTTT. The chain has TRBV9 and TRBJ2-3; 13 nucleotides match TRBD2. V lost 4 bases to trimming and J lost 7 bases; unmatched junction nucleotides: 6. Germline CDR1 reads SGDLS; CDR2 reads YYNGEE. The CDR3 length is 15 residues.

The chain recombines TRBV24-1 with TRBJ2-1; D is unresolved. The CDR3 extends over 13 amino acids. The germline V and J ends were trimmed by 4 bases and 4 bases, with 7 bases remaining between them. The germline V gene encodes CDR1 KGHDR and CDR2 SFDVKD. The CDR3 protein is CATSDALYNEQFF. In nucleotides, the CDR3 is TGTGCCACCAGTGACGCCCTGTACAATGAGCAGTTCTTC.

The chain recombines TRBV5-1 with TRBJ1-5, with 7 nucleotides matching TRBD1. The CDR3 runs 16 residues. Germline trimming cut 4 bases from V and 1 base from J; bases unmatched to any gene: 8. Germline V gene lookup returns CDR1 SGHRS and CDR2 YFSETQ. The CDR3 region has the DNA TGCGCCAGCAGCCCTGGACAGGCTGGGAGCAATCAGCCCCAGCATTTT. Translated: CASSPGQAGSNQPQHF.

The genes are TRBV30 and TRBJ2-1, with 10 bases that match TRBD2. The V segment lost 8 bases and the J segment 7 bases; nucleotides outside the gene matches: 5. The CDR3 is 12 residues long. Germline V gives CDR1 GTSNPN, CDR2 SVGIG (reference sequence). CDR3 nucleotides: TGTGCCCGTAGCGGGAGGACTAATGAGCAGTTCTTC. This sequence encodes CARSGRTNEQFF.

The rearrangement uses TRBV5-8 and TRBJ1-2; maybe TRBD1 (6 bases). Germline assignment: CDR1 SGHTS and CDR2 YDEGEE. V was trimmed by 1 base and J by 3 bases, leaving 7 bases between them. The CDR3 has 13 residues. CDR3 nucleotide sequence: TGTGCCAGCAGCTTGAGGACAGACTATGGCTACACCTTC. Encoded protein: CASSLRTDYGYTF.

This clone was detected only once. CDR3 nucleotide sequence: TGTGCCAGCAGCTTAGGCGCGAACTATGGCTACACCTTC. It translates to CASSLGANYGYTF. The rearrangement links TRBV11-2 to TRBJ1-2, with unresolved D. The CDR3 totals 13 residues. V shed 1 base and J shed 2 bases, with 5 bases lying between them. The germline V gene encodes CDR1 SGHAT and CDR2 FQNNGV.

The chain carries TRBV5-1 and TRBJ2-3; D is unclear. CDR3 size: 14 residues. Germline CDR1 and CDR2: SGHRS and YFSETQ. V was pared by 4 bases and J by 2 bases, with 11 bases between. The CDR3 bases are TGCGCCAGCAGCCCCCCGGACCTCACAGATACGCAGTATTTT. Its translation: CASSPPDLTDTQYF.

The chain employs TRBV2 and TRBJ2-1, with 8 bases aligning to TRBD1. Germline CDR1 SNHLY, CDR2 FYNNEI. This CDR3 is 13 amino acids long. The V and J ends lost 6 bases and 5 bases, in that order; junction bases with no gene match: 3. In DNA, the CDR3 is TGTGCCAGCAGGAAGGGACAGGACAATGAGCAGTTCTTC. Protein: CASRKGQDNEQFF.

The sample holds a few counts of this clone. V is TRBV18 and J is TRBJ2-1; tentatively, D is TRBD2 (5 bases). The CDR3 totals 13 residues. Germline V gives CDR1 KGHSH, CDR2 LQKENI. V gave up 3 bases and J gave up 7 bases, with 10 bases separating them. The CDR3 nucleotides are TGTGCCAGCTCACCGGGAGTGGTTAATGAGCAGTTCTTC. Translation gives CASSPGVVNEQFF.

The rearrangement uses TRBV3-1 (or the pseudogene TRBV3-2) and TRBJ2-1; TRBD2 matches at 7 bases. Germline-derived CDR1 and CDR2 are LGHDT and YNNKEL (reference sequence). V gave up 6 bases and J gave up 2 bases; unmatched junction bases: 4. The CDR3 has 14 amino acids. CDR3 DNA sequence: TGTGCCAGCAGGATAGCGGGTCCCTACAATGAGCAGTTCTTC. Amino acids: CASRIAGPYNEQFF.

The J gene is TRBJ1-6, the V gene TRBV27, with D possibly TRBD1 on 5 matching bases. Trimming left V 6 bases short and J 9 bases short, with 12 bases between. CDR3 length equals 13 residues. Germline CDR1 reads MNHEY; CDR2 reads SMNVEV (reference sequence). The DNA of the CDR3 is TGTGCCAGCAGGACAGCTTTGGGTTCACCCCTCCACTTT. Encoded protein: CASRTALGSPLHF.

The chain links TRBV6-1 to TRBJ1-5; 8 bases fit TRBD1. This CDR3 contains 16 residues. Germline CDR1 reads MNHNS; CDR2 reads SASEGT. J was trimmed by 4 bases and V by 1 base; bases with no gene match: 6. The CDR3 DNA reads TGTGCCAGCAGTGAAGGGGACAGGCTCGGGAATCAGCCCCAGCATTTT. It encodes CASSEGDRLGNQPQHF.

The chain has TRBV11-2 and TRBJ2-2, with TRBD2 identical over 9 bases. Looked up from germline, CDR1 is SGHAT and CDR2 is FQNNGV. Trimming cost V 4 bases and J 8 bases; bases outside gene matches: 5. The CDR3 has 14 residues. The CDR3: CASSWGLAGGELFF. The CDR3 bases are TGTGCCAGCAGCTGGGGACTAGCTGGAGGGGAGCTGTTTTTT.

The chain couples TRBV19 to TRBJ1-2, with D hard to call. V lost 1 base, J lost 8 bases, and 11 bases lay in between. The germline V gene has CDR1 LNHDA and CDR2 SQIVND (reference sequence). The CDR3 runs to 13 residues. DNA for the CDR3: TGTGCCAGTAGTATAGGCTCGGGTTGGGGCTACACCTTC. This gives the protein CASSIGSGWGYTF. Full variable domain (rest looked up from reference TRBV19 and TRBJ1-2): DGGITQSPKYLFRKEGQNVTLSCEQNLNHDAMYWYRQDPGQGLRLIYYSQIVNDFQKGDIAEGYSVSREKKESFPLTVTSAQKNPTAFYLCASSIGSGWGYTFGSGTRLTVV.

The V and J genes are TRBV10-3 and TRBJ1-2, with D tentatively TRBD1 (6 bases). Germline V lookup: CDR1 ENHRY, CDR2 SYGVKD. V was cut by 8 bases and J by 2 bases, with 15 bases left in between. CDR3 length equals 14 residues. CDR3 in amino acids: CAIHNQGTNYGYTF. The CDR3 DNA reads TGTGCCATCCACAACCAGGGGACCAACTATGGCTACACCTTC.

This clone was recorded only once. This chain links TRBV29-1 with TRBJ1-1, with D unclear. V was clipped by 7 bases and J by 3 bases, with 15 bases between them. The CDR3 runs 13 residues. The germline CDR1 and CDR2 sequences are SQVTM and ANQGSEA. The CDR3 loop is CSARFAADTEAFF. The DNA of the CDR3 is TGCAGCGCCCGGTTTGCTGCGGACACTGAAGCTTTCTTT.

The chain uses TRBV28 and TRBJ2-1; 7 bases are a match to TRBD1. This CDR3 spans 15 amino acids. The V gene's germline CDR1 is MDHEN and CDR2 SYDVKM. V lost 6 bases, J lost 6 bases, and 11 bases stayed unmatched. Written as DNA, the CDR3 is TGTGCCAGCAGCTACACAGGGGATTTGGTCAATGAGCAGTTCTTC. It encodes CASSYTGDLVNEQFF.